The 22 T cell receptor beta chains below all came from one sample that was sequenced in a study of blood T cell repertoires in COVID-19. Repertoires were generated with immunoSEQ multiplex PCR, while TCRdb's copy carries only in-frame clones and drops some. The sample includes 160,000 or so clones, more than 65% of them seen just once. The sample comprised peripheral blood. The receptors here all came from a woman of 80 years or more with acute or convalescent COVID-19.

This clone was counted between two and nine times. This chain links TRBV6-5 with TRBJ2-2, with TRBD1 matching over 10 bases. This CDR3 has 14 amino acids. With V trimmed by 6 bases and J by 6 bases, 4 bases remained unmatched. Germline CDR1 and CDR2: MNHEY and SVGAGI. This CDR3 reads CASRDRGLAGELFF. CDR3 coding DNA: TGTGCCAGCAGAGACAGGGGGCTAGCCGGGGAGCTGTTTTTT.

CDR3 amino acids: CASSSLAGGRETQYF. The CDR3 DNA reads TGCGCCAGCAGCTCACTAGCGGGGGGGCGAGAGACCCAGTACTTC. The rearrangement joins TRBV5-1 to TRBJ2-5; 13 bases map to TRBD2. From germline, CDR1 is SGHRS and CDR2 YFSETQ. The CDR3 spans 15 residues. J was trimmed by 4 bases and V by 3 bases; bases with no gene match: 3.

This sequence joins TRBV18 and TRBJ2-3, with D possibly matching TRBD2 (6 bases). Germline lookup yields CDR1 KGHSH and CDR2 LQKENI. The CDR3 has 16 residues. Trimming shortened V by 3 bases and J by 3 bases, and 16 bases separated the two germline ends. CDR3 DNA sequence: TGTGCCAGCTCACCGAGCCTTTCAGGGAGGACAGATACGCAGTATTTT. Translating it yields CASSPSLSGRTDTQYF.

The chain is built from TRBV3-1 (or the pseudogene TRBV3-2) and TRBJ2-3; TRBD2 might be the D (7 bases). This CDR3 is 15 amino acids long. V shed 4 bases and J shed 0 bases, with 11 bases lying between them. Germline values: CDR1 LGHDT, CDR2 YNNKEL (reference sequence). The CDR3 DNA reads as TGTGCCAGCAGCCTCGCGGGGGCGAGCACAGATACGCAGTATTTT. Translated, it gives CASSLAGASTDTQYF.

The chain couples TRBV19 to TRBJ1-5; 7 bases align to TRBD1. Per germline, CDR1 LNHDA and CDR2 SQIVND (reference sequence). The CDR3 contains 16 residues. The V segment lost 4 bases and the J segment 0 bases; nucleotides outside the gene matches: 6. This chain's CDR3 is CASSNGQVFSNQPQHF. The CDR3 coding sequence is TGTGCCAGTAGTAACGGACAGGTCTTTAGCAATCAGCCCCAGCATTTT.

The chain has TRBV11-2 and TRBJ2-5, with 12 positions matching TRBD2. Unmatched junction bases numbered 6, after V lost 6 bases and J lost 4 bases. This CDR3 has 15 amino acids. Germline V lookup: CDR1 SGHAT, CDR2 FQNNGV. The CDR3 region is CASSTTSGGRETQYF. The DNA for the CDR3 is TGTGCCAGCAGTACGACTAGCGGGGGACGAGAGACCCAGTACTTC. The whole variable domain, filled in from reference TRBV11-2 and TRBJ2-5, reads EAGVAQSPRYKIIEKRQSVAFWCNPISGHATLYWYQQILGQGPKLLIQFQNNGVVDDSQLPKDRFSAERLKGVDSTLKIQPAKLEDSAVYLCASSTTSGGRETQYFGPGTRLLVL.

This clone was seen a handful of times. The CDR3 loop reads CASRYRNRAAEAFF. CDR3 bases: TGTGCCAGCAGATACAGGAACAGGGCGGCTGAAGCTTTCTTT. This chain connects TRBV6-5 to TRBJ1-1; perhaps TRBD1 as D (6 bases). CDR1 and CDR2 (germline): MNHEY, SVGAGI. V was shortened by 6 bases and J by 6 bases, with 17 bases between the two germline ends. The CDR3 is 14 residues long.

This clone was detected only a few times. The CDR3 DNA sequence: TGTGCCAGCAGTTTAGGTTTGACTAGCGGGCGATACAATGAGCAGTTCTTC. Its protein product is CASSLGLTSGRYNEQFF. The chain employs TRBV28 and TRBJ2-1, with 10 bases that match TRBD2. Germline loops: CDR1 MDHEN, CDR2 SYDVKM. V lost 2 bases and J lost 4; bases outside the gene matches: 8. The length of the CDR3 is 17 residues.

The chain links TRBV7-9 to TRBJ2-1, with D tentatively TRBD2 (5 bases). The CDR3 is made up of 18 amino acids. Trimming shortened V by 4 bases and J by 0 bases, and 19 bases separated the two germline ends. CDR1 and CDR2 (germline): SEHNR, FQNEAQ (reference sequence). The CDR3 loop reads CASSSLGGSGYSYNEQFF. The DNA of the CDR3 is TGTGCCAGCAGCTCCCTAGGAGGTTCCGGCTACTCCTACAATGAGCAGTTCTTC. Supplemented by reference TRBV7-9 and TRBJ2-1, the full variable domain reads DTGVSQNPRHKITKRGQNVTFRCDPISEHNRLYWYRQTLGQGPEFLTYFQNEAQLEKSRLLSDRFSAERPKGSFSTLEIQRTEQGDSAMYLCASSSLGGSGYSYNEQFFGPGTRLTVL.

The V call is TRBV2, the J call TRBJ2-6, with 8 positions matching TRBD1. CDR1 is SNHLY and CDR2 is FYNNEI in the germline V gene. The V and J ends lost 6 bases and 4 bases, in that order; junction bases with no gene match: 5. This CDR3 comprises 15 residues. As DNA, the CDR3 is TGTGCCAGCAGCCCCCAGGGGGCAGGGGCCAACGTCCTGACTTTC. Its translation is CASSPQGAGANVLTF.

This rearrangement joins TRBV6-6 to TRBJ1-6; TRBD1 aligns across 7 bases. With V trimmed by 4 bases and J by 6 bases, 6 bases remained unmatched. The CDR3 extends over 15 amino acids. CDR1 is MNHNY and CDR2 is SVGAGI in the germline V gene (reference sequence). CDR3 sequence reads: CASSFTGTVNSPLHF. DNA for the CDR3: TGTGCCAGCAGTTTCACCGGGACAGTTAATTCACCCCTCCACTTT.

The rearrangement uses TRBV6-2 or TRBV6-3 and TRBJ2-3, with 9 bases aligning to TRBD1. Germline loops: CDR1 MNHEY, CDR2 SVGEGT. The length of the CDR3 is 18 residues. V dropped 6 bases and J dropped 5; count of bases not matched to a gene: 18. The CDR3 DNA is TGTGCCAGCAGCCCATCTATCGGGACAGGGCCCCGCGGAGATACGCAGTATTTT. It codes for CASSPSIGTGPRGDTQYF.

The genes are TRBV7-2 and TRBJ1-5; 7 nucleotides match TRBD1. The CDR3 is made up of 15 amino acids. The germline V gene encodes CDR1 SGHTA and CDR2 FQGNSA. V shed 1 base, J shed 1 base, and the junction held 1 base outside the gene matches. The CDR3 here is CASSLGDSSNQPQHF. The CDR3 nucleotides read TGTGCCAGCAGCTTAGGGGACAGCAGCAATCAGCCCCAGCATTTT.

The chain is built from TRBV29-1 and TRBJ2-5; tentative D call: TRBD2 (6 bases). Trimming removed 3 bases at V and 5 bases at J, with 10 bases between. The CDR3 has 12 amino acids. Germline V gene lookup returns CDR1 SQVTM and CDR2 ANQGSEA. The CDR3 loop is CSVDRGTETQYF. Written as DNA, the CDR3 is TGCAGCGTTGATCGGGGGACGGAGACCCAGTACTTC. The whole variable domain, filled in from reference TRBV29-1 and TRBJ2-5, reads SAVISQKPSRDICQRGTSLTIQCQVDSQVTMMFWYRQQPGQSLTLIATANQGSEATYESGFVIDKFPISRPNLTFSTLTVSNMSPEDSSIYLCSVDRGTETQYFGPGTRLLVL.

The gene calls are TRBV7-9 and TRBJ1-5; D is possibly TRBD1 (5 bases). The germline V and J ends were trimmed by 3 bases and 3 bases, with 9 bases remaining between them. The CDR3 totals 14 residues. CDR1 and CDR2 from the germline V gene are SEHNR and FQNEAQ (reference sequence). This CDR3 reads CASSLAGANQPQHF. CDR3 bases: TGTGCCAGCAGCTTGGCTGGGGCCAATCAGCCCCAGCATTTT.

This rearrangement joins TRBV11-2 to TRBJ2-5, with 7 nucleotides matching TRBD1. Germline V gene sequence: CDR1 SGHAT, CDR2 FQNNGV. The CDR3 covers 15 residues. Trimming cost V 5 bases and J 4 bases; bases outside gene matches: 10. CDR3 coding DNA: TGTGCCAGCAGCCCTCTCCAGGGGGTTGGAGAGACCCAGTACTTC. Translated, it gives CASSPLQGVGETQYF.

The CDR3 is CASSLLDRDDGYTF. The CDR3 DNA is TGTGCCAGCAGCTTATTGGACAGGGACGACGGCTACACCTTC. This chain connects TRBV5-4 to TRBJ1-2; 8 nucleotides align to TRBD1. V was clipped by 2 bases and J by 8 bases; unmatched bases: 8. The length of the CDR3 is 14 residues. Germline V gives CDR1 SGHNT, CDR2 YYREEE (reference sequence). Complete variable domain (other parts from reference TRBV5-4 and TRBJ1-2): ETGVTQSPTHLIKTRGQQVTLRCSSQSGHNTVSWYQQALGQGPQFIFQYYREEENGRGNFPPRFSGLQFPNYSSELNVNALELDDSALYLCASSLLDRDDGYTFGSGTRLTVV.

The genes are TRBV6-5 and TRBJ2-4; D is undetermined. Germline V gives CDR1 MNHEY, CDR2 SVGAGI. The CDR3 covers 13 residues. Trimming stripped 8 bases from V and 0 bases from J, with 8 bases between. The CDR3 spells CASYHSAKNIQYF. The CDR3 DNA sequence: TGTGCCAGCTACCACTCAGCCAAAAACATTCAGTACTTC.

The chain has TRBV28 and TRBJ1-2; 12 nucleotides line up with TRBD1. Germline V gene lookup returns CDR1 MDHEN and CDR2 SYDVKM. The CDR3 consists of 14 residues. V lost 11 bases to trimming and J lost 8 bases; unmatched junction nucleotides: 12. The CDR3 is CAATSGQGATGYTF. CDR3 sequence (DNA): TGTGCCGCCACTTCGGGACAGGGGGCGACCGGCTACACCTTC.

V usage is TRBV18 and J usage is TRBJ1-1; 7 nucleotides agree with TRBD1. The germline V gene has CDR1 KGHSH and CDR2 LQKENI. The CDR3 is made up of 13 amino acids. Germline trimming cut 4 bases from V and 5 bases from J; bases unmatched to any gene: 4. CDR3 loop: CASSQGARTEAFF. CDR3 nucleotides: TGTGCCAGCTCACAGGGGGCGCGAACTGAAGCTTTCTTT.

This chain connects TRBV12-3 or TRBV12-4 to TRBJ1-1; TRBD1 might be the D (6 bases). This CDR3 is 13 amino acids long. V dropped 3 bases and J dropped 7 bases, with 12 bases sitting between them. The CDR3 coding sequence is TGTGCCAGCAGTTTTGGGGGGGCAGGTGAAGCTTTCTTT. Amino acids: CASSFGGAGEAFF.

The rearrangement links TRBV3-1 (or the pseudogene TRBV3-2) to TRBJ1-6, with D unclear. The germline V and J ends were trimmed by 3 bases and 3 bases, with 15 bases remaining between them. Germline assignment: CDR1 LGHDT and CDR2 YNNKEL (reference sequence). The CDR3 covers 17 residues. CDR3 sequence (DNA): TGTGCCAGCAGCCAGGAACAGAGCCTAATCTATAATTCACCCCTCCACTTT. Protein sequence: CASSQEQSLIYNSPLHF.